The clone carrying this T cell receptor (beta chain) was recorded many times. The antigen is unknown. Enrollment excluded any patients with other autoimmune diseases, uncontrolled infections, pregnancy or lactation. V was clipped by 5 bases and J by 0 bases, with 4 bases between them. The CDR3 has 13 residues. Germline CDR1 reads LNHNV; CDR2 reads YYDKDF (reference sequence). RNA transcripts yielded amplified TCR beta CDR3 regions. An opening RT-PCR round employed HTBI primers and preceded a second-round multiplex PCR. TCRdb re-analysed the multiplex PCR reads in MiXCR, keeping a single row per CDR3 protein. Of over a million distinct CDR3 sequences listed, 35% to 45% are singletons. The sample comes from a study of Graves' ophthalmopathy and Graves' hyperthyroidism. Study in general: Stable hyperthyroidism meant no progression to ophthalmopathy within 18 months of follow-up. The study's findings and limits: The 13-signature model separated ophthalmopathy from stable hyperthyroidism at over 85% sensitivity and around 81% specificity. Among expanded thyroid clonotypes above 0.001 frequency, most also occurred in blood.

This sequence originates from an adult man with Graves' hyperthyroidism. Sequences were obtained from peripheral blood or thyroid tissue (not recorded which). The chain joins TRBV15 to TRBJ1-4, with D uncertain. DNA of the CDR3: TGTGCCACCAGCGACACAACTAATGAAAAACTGTTTTTT. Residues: CATSDTTNEKLFF. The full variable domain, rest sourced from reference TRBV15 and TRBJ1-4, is DAMVIQNPRYQVTQFGKPVTLSCSQTLNHNVMYWYQQKSSQAPKLLFHYYDKDFNNEADTPDNFQSRRPNTSFCFLDIRSPGLGDTAMYLCATSDTTNEKLFFGSGTQLSVL.